One and the same sample provided the 19 T cell receptor beta chains below, sequenced in a study of blood T cell repertoires in COVID-19. The method was immunoSEQ multiplex PCR; TCRdb's version includes in-frame clones alone and lacks a portion of them. This table has about 350,000 clones, 88% appearing once. The sample was PBMCs or T cells enriched from blood (not recorded which). The receptors were gathered from a woman younger than 45 who had been exposed to COVID-19.

The gene calls are TRBV12-3 or TRBV12-4 and TRBJ2-5; D gene unclear. This CDR3 is 12 amino acids long. V gave up 3 bases and J gave up 4 bases, with 6 bases separating them. In DNA form, the CDR3 reads TGTGCCAGCAGTTTGGGCGCAGAGACCCAGTACTTC. Encoded protein: CASSLGAETQYF.

The CDR3 is CASSLVSQTYEQYF. The CDR3 DNA is TGTGCCAGCAGCTTAGTAAGTCAGACCTACGAGCAGTACTTC. The V and J genes are TRBV7-2 and TRBJ2-7; no firm D call. The CDR3 extends over 14 amino acids. Germline V gene data show CDR1 as SGHTA and CDR2 as FQGNSA. With 1 base removed from V and 2 bases from J, the gap between germline ends came to 9 bases.

CDR3 nucleotides: TGCGCCAGCAGCTATCAGGTTCTGGACACTGAAGCTTTCTTT. This translates into CASSYQVLDTEAFF. The gene calls are TRBV5-1 and TRBJ1-1; no definite D call. The V end lost 3 bases, the J end lost 3 bases, and 12 bases lay between the germline ends. The germline V gene has CDR1 SGHRS and CDR2 YFSETQ. This CDR3 spans 14 amino acids.

The chain recombines TRBV11-3 with TRBJ2-2; D is perhaps TRBD2 (5 bases). V lost 5 bases, J lost 0 bases, and 22 bases lay in between. CDR3 length equals 19 residues. Germline CDR1 reads SGHNT; CDR2 reads YENEEA. CDR3 in amino acids: CASSTSSGWRFANTGELFF. Here the CDR3 DNA reads TGTGCCAGCAGCACCTCCAGCGGTTGGAGGTTCGCGAACACCGGGGAGCTGTTTTTT. Full variable domain (outside the CDR3, taken from reference TRBV11-3 and TRBJ2-2): EAGVVQSPRYKIIEKKQPVAFWCNPISGHNTLYWYLQNLGQGPELLIRYENEEAVDDSQLPKDRFSAERLKGVDSTLKIQPAELGDSAVYLCASSTSSGWRFANTGELFFGEGSRLTVL.

The chain uses TRBV10-1 and TRBJ1-1, with 8 bases lining up with TRBD1. Trimming at V came to 4 bases and at J to 5 bases, leaving 6 bases not matched to a gene. Germline values: CDR1 WNHNN, CDR2 SYGVQD (reference sequence). This CDR3 region has 14 residues. The CDR3 DNA is TGCGCCAGCAGTGCCGGGACAGGCTGGACTGAAGCTTTCTTT. This encodes CASSAGTGWTEAFF.

This chain joins TRBV6-2 or TRBV6-3 and TRBJ1-2; possibly TRBD1 for D (6 bases). Per the germline V gene, CDR1 is MNHEY and CDR2 is SVGEGT. CDR3 length: 16 amino acids. V lost 4 bases to trimming and J lost 6 bases, with 21 bases between them. The chain's CDR3 is CASSLTGTRNANGYTF. The CDR3 DNA sequence: TGTGCCAGCAGTTTAACCGGGACACGAAATGCCAATGGCTACACCTTC.

To note about this clone: This same CDR3 is encoded by further DNA sequences in the sample. The CDR3, as DNA: TGTGCCAGCAGCCCGACAGGGGGCGGCACTGAAGCTTTCTTT. It yields the protein CASSPTGGGTEAFF. The chain links TRBV3-1 (or the pseudogene TRBV3-2) to TRBJ1-1; 10 bases agree with TRBD1. Per germline, CDR1 LGHDT and CDR2 YNNKEL (reference sequence). Trimming took 4 bases from V and 4 from J; bases not matched to a gene: 3. This CDR3 region has 14 residues.

The J gene is TRBJ2-7, the V gene TRBV28; 7 positions match TRBD1. The length of the CDR3 is 12 residues. With V trimmed by 10 bases and J by 2 bases, 5 bases remained unmatched. Germline lookup yields CDR1 MDHEN and CDR2 SYDVKM. CDR3 sequence reads: CATQGTAYEQYF. The CDR3 DNA sequence: TGTGCCACCCAAGGGACAGCCTACGAGCAGTACTTC.

V is TRBV5-5 and J is TRBJ1-3; 8 nucleotides line up with TRBD1. The ends lost 1 base at V and 4 bases at J; junction bases unmatched: 7. In germline, CDR1 is SGHKS, CDR2 YYEKEE (reference sequence). The length of the CDR3 is 16 residues. The CDR3 protein is CASSLWSGQGGNTIYF. In nucleotides, the CDR3 is TGTGCCAGCAGCTTGTGGTCCGGACAGGGAGGAAACACCATATATTTT.

The genes are TRBV2 and TRBJ2-5; D possibly corresponds to TRBD2 (8 bases). V lost 8 bases to trimming and J lost 5 bases, with 18 bases between them. There are 14 residues in the CDR3. Per germline, CDR1 SNHLY and CDR2 FYNNEI. The CDR3 nucleotides are TGTGCCAGCGCGACGGGAGGGGGCTGGGAGACCCAGTACTTC. Its protein product is CASATGGGWETQYF.

The chain is built from TRBV12-3 or TRBV12-4 and TRBJ2-2; 8 positions agree with TRBD2. J gave up 6 bases and V 5 bases, and 2 bases lay outside the gene matches. The CDR3 consists of 13 residues. The CDR3 DNA follows: TGTGCCAGCAGTCGGACTAGCCCCGGGGAGCTGTTTTTT. Amino acid sequence: CASSRTSPGELFF.

The chain uses TRBV5-1 and TRBJ2-6, with a weak D call TRBD1 (6 bases). CDR1 SGHRS and CDR2 YFSETQ come from the germline V gene. V dropped 3 bases and J dropped 6 bases, with 13 bases sitting between them. This CDR3 region has 15 residues. CDR3 bases: TGCGCCAGCAGCTCCTCGGACAGATCGGCCAACGTCCTGACTTTC. Amino acids: CASSSSDRSANVLTF.

This rearrangement joins TRBV14 to TRBJ1-5; D is perhaps TRBD1 (5 bases). The CDR3 spans 14 residues. The germline V and J ends were trimmed by 4 bases and 3 bases, with 10 bases remaining between them. CDR1 and CDR2 (germline): SGHDN, FVKESK. DNA for the CDR3: TGTGCCAGCAGCCGCACAGGATCCAATCAGCCCCAGCATTTT. Its protein is CASSRTGSNQPQHF.

The chain has TRBV5-4 and TRBJ2-5, with D tentatively TRBD2 (5 bases). CDR1 and CDR2 (germline): SGHNT, YYREEE (reference sequence). V was cut by 2 bases and J by 2 bases, with 16 bases left in between. CDR3 length: 16 residues. CDR3 bases: TGTGCCAGCAGCTTCGAGATGGCGAGGGTTCAAGAGACCCAGTACTTC. Protein sequence: CASSFEMARVQETQYF. Combining the CDR3 with reference TRBV5-4 and TRBJ2-5 gives the whole variable domain ETGVTQSPTHLIKTRGQQVTLRCSSQSGHNTVSWYQQALGQGPQFIFQYYREEENGRGNFPPRFSGLQFPNYSSELNVNALELDDSALYLCASSFEMARVQETQYFGPGTRLLVL.

The rearrangement uses TRBV6-5 and TRBJ1-1, with D unresolved. The germline V gene has CDR1 MNHEY and CDR2 SVGAGI. Trimming shortened V by 6 bases and J by 1 base, and 15 bases separated the two germline ends. The CDR3 consists of 15 residues. CDR3 residues: CASRGRDGKNTEAFF. In nucleotides, the CDR3 is TGTGCCAGCAGGGGGAGGGATGGGAAGAACACTGAAGCTTTCTTT.

This clone appeared once. The gene calls are TRBV5-1 and TRBJ2-1, with TRBD2 matching over 12 bases. Germline V lookup: CDR1 SGHRS, CDR2 YFSETQ. V gave up 4 bases and J gave up 4 bases; unmatched junction bases: 3. The CDR3 loop spans 15 amino acids. CDR3: CASSRTSGNYNEQFF. The CDR3 nucleotides are TGCGCCAGCAGCAGGACTAGCGGGAATTACAATGAGCAGTTCTTC.

The V call is TRBV5-1, the J call TRBJ2-7, with TRBD2 identical over 10 bases. V dropped 0 bases and J dropped 6; count of bases not matched to a gene: 12. This CDR3 spans 17 amino acids. CDR1 and CDR2 (germline): SGHRS, YFSETQ. The CDR3 reads CASSLEASGSFLFEQYF. In DNA, the CDR3 is TGCGCCAGCAGCTTGGAAGCTAGCGGGAGTTTCCTTTTCGAGCAGTACTTC.

The gene calls are TRBV6-5 and TRBJ1-5; D remains ambiguous. V was trimmed by 7 bases and J by 5 bases, leaving 9 bases between them. Germline assignment: CDR1 MNHEY and CDR2 SVGAGI. The CDR3 consists of 12 residues. The CDR3 region has the DNA TGTGCCAGCAACGCCCAGGATCAGCCCCAGCATTTT. Translated: CASNAQDQPQHF.

This rearrangement joins TRBV3-1 (or the pseudogene TRBV3-2) to TRBJ2-1, with 8 nucleotides matching TRBD2. The CDR3 consists of 16 residues. V trimming: 4 bases; J trimming: 9 bases; junction bases outside the gene matches: 14. CDR1 is LGHDT and CDR2 is YNNKEL in the germline V gene (reference sequence). The CDR3: CASSRNGGGPSREQFF. The CDR3 DNA sequence: TGTGCCAGCAGCCGAAACGGCGGGGGGCCCTCCCGTGAGCAGTTCTTC.